This T cell receptor (beta chain) was found in a study of post-analysis software for immune sequencing data. Overall study results and limits: Strong same-batch co-clustering of samples appeared with F measure clustering. Compared with controls, patients showed significantly lower normalized Chao1 diversity. Higher frequency in patients than in controls was seen for a handful of TRBV segments, with TRBV5-6, TRBV5-1 and TRBV20-1 among them.

The TCR beta cDNA libraries contained unique molecular identifiers. cDNA molecules numbering around 500,000 came from around 0.96 to 9.9 million T cells. TCRdb reanalysed the PCR reads using MiXCR and keeps one entry per CDR3 protein. The sample records hundreds of thousands of distinct CDR3 sequences, around 64% being singletons. Remarks on this clonotype: Its antigen is not identified.

V was clipped by 4 bases and J by 2 bases, with 17 bases between them. The CDR3 is 15 amino acids. Germline values: CDR1 SQVTM, CDR2 ANQGSEA. This chain connects TRBV29-1 to TRBJ1-2; D is perhaps TRBD1 (5 bases). The material sequenced was blood. The sequence derives from a girl aged 2 to 10 with multiple sclerosis. CDR3 bases: TGCAGCGTTGCGACAGATGAATCATTAAACTATGGCTACACCTTC. Protein sequence: CSVATDESLNYGYTF.